The clone carrying this T cell receptor (beta chain) was counted many times. The CDR3 regions of TCR beta were amplified from RNA transcripts. With the HTBI primer set, the TCR CDR3 went through a first round of RT-PCR. MiXCR was run by TCRdb on the multiplex PCR reads, yielding one entry per CDR3 protein. The sample holds about half a million distinct CDR3 sequences; roughly 24% are singletons and the top ten take roughly 10%. Based on clinical symptoms, serum thyroxine and TRAb, thyroid ultrasound and orbital computed tomography, diagnoses were reached. This entry belongs to a study of T cells in Graves' hyperthyroidism and ophthalmopathy. The CDR3 extends over 15 amino acids. The V gene end was trimmed by 3 bases and the J gene end by 2 bases; junction bases not matched to a gene: 5. The germline gives CDR1 DFQATT, CDR2 SNEGSKA (reference sequence).

The J gene is TRBJ2-2, the V gene TRBV20-1, with 8 nucleotides matching TRBD2. The sequence derives from a woman under 40 with Graves' ophthalmopathy. The sequenced material came from blood. The CDR3 reads CSASVAGLNTGELFF. CDR3 DNA: TGCAGTGCTAGTGTAGCGGGACTTAACACCGGGGAGCTGTTTTTT.